This T cell receptor (beta chain) was captured by sequencing in a study of OX40 agonist ivuxolimab in advanced cancers. The method was immunoSEQ multiplex PCR; TCRdb's version includes in-frame clones alone and lacks a portion of them. The repertoire holds 90,000 or so clones, with roughly 90% as singletons. This TCR was recovered from an adult with an advanced solid tumor such as melanoma, head and neck, liver or kidney cancer. The source material was CD4+ or CD8+ T cells sorted from blood, sampled in a trial of the OX40 agonist ivuxolimab.

In DNA form, the CDR3 reads TGTGCGACCGGTGACGGGGGGCATGTTCTCGAGCAGTTCTTC. Amino acid sequence: CATGDGGHVLEQFF. The chain combines TRBV19 with TRBJ2-1, with D possibly matching TRBD2 (7 bases). CDR1 and CDR2 (germline): LNHDA, SQIVND (reference sequence). The CDR3 is made up of 14 amino acids.